This T cell receptor (beta chain) came from a study of cytomegalovirus exposure and HLA in healthy donors. General observations from the study: It was assumed in the presence/absence analyses that sequencing depth was roughly uniform across donors. Most TCR beta V segments were productive about 87% or about 30% of the time in an earlier analysis.

Primers included in the PCR were 60 Vbeta and 13 Jbeta primers. Assay used: immunoSEQ multiplex PCR; TCRdb lists only in-frame clones, some missing. The sample holds roughly 200,000 clones, around 74% seen once. For this clone: The target antigen is unknown.

The CDR3 consists of 13 residues. V lost 4 bases, J lost 10 bases, and 11 bases lay in between. The germline CDR1 and CDR2 sequences are SNHLY and FYNNEI. This sequence was found in a male donor in good health and CMV-seronegative. The gene calls are TRBV2 and TRBJ1-6; D is undetermined. The sequencing input was PBMCs. CDR3 DNA sequence: TGTGCCAGCAGTGGCGGAGGAGGATCACCCCTCCACTTT. This translates into CASSGGGGSPLHF.